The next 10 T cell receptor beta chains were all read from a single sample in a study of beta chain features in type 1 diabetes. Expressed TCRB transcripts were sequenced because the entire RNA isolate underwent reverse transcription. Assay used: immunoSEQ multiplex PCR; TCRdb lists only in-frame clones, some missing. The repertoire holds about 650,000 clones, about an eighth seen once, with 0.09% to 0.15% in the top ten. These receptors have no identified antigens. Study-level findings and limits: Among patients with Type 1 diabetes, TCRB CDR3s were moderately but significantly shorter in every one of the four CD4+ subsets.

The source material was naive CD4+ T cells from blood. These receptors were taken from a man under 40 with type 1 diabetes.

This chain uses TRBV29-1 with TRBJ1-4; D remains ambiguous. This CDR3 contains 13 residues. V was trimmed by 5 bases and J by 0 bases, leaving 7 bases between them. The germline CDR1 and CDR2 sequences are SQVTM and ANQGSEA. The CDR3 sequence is CSVRRTTNEKLFF. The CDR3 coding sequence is TGCAGCGTTCGCAGAACAACTAATGAAAAACTGTTTTTT.

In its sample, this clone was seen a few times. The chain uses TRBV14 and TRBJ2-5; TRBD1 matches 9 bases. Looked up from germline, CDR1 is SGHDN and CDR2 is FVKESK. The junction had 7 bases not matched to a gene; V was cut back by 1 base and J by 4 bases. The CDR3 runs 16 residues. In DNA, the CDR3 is TGTGCCAGCAGCCAAGGCCCCGGGACAGGGCGAGAGACCCAGTACTTC. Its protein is CASSQGPGTGRETQYF.

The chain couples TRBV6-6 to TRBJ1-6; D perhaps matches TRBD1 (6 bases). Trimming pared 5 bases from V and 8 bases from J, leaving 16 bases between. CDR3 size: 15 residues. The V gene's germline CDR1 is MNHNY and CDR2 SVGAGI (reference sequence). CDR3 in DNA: TGTGCCAGCAGTCGGGTAGGGGGAAAGGATTCACCCCTCCACTTT. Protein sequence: CASSRVGGKDSPLHF.

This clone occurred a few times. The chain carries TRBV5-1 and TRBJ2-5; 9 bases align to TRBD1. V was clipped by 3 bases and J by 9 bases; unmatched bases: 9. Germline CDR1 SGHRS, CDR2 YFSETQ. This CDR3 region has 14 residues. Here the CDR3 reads CASSSAGTGMAQYF. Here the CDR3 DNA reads TGCGCCAGCAGCTCCGCCGGGACAGGGATGGCCCAGTACTTC.

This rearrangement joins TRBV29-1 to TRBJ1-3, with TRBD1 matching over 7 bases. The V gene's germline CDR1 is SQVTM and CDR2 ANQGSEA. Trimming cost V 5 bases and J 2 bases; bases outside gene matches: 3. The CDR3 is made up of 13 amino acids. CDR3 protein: CSVLGQAGNTIYF. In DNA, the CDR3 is TGCAGCGTTCTCGGACAGGCTGGAAACACCATATATTTT.

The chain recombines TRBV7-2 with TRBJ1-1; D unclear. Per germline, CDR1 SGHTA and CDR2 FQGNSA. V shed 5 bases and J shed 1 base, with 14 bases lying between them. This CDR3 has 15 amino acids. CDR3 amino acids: CASSIRTGGNTEAFF. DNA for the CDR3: TGTGCCAGCAGCATTCGCACGGGCGGGAACACTGAAGCTTTCTTT.

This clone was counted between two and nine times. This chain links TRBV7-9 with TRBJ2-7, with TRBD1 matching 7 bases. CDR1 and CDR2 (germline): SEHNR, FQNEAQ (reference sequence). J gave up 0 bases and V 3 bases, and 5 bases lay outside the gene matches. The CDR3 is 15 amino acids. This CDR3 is CASSFGDRDSYEQYF. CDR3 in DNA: TGTGCCAGCAGCTTTGGTGACAGGGACTCCTACGAGCAGTACTTC.

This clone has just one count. CDR3 sequence (DNA): TGTGCCAGCAGCCAGGGCCCGGTCCAAGGAAACACCATATATTTT. Translated, it gives CASSQGPVQGNTIYF. The chain has TRBV5-6 and TRBJ1-3; maybe TRBD1 (5 bases). Germline CDR1 and CDR2: SGHDT and YYEEEE. Trimming left V 4 bases short and J 4 bases short, with 15 bases between. CDR3 size: 15 residues.

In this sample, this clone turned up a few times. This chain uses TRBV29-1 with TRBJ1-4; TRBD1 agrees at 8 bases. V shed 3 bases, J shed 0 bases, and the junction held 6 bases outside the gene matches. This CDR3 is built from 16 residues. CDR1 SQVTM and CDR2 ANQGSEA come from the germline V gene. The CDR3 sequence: CSVEGDRGATNEKLFF. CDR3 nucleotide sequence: TGCAGCGTTGAGGGAGACAGGGGAGCAACTAATGAAAAACTGTTTTTT.

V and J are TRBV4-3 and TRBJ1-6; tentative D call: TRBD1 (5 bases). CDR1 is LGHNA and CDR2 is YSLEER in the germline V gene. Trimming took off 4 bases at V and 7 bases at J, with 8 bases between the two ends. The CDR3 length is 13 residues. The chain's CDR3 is CASSRDWNSPLHF. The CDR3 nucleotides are TGCGCCAGCAGCCGGGACTGGAATTCACCCCTCCACTTT.